These 25 T cell receptor beta chains were all obtained from the same sample, sequenced in a study of shared clonotypes between healthy human individuals. TCRdb keeps only in-frame clones here, not all; method: immunoSEQ multiplex PCR. This table holds 2.3 million or so clones, approximately 95% found once. Sequenced sample: naive CD4+ T cells from PBMCs. Noted subset: CD45RA+ positively selected. Source of these receptors: a man younger than 35 in good health. Some clones in this sample may be carry-over from other donors' samples.

The gene calls are TRBV9 and TRBJ1-1; D may be TRBD1 (5 bases). CDR1 and CDR2 from the germline V gene are SGDLS and YYNGEE. The CDR3 consists of 16 residues. The V gene lost 4 bases and the J gene lost 6 bases, with 22 bases spanning the gap. CDR3 sequence: CASSPRAYPTGAEAFF. The CDR3 nucleotides are TGTGCCAGCAGCCCCCGGGCCTACCCAACGGGGGCTGAAGCTTTCTTT.

The chain has TRBV7-8 and TRBJ2-7; possibly TRBD2 for D (6 bases). The ends were cut back, 3 bases at V and 4 bases at J, with 28 bases in the middle. Germline V lookup: CDR1 SGHVS, CDR2 FQNEAQ. The CDR3 contains 19 residues. This CDR3 is CASSFLSSRVGLPGYEQYF. CDR3 sequence (DNA): TGTGCCAGCAGCTTCCTCTCCTCCCGGGTGGGACTCCCAGGGTACGAGCAGTACTTC.

The chain combines TRBV28 with TRBJ2-3; no clear D. The V and J ends lost 1 base and 0 bases respectively, with 11 bases between them. The CDR3 extends over 16 amino acids. CDR1 MDHEN and CDR2 SYDVKM come from the germline V gene. The chain's CDR3 is CASSLSGPTSTDTQYF. In nucleotides, the CDR3 is TGTGCCAGCAGTTTATCGGGCCCCACTAGCACAGATACGCAGTATTTT.

In nucleotides, the CDR3 is TGTGCCAGTAGTATAAGTGGGACAGGGATTAGCGGGGAGCTGTTTTTT. The encoded protein is CASSISGTGISGELFF. The V and J genes are TRBV19 and TRBJ2-2, with TRBD1 identical over 9 bases. CDR3 length: 16 residues. V lost 2 bases and J lost 7; bases outside the gene matches: 8. Per the germline V gene, CDR1 is LNHDA and CDR2 is SQIVND (reference sequence). The whole variable domain, filled in from reference TRBV19 and TRBJ2-2, reads DGGITQSPKYLFRKEGQNVTLSCEQNLNHDAMYWYRQDPGQGLRLIYYSQIVNDFQKGDIAEGYSVSREKKESFPLTVTSAQKNPTAFYLCASSISGTGISGELFFGEGSRLTVL.

The J gene is TRBJ1-1, the V gene TRBV11-2; the D gene is possibly TRBD1 (6 bases). V lost 2 bases and J lost 0, with 13 bases in between. There are 16 residues in the CDR3. CDR1 is SGHAT, CDR2 FQNNGV, per germline. The CDR3 sequence: CASSLRSGAMNTEAFF. The CDR3 DNA reads as TGTGCCAGCAGCTTAAGGTCAGGGGCCATGAACACTGAAGCTTTCTTT.

This chain connects TRBV7-6 to TRBJ2-3, with TRBD2 identical over 8 bases. With 5 bases clipped from V and 3 bases from J, the junction kept 10 bases outside the gene matches. The CDR3 is 16 amino acids. In germline, CDR1 is SGHVS, CDR2 FNYEAQ. CDR3: CASSQLAGSVTDTQYF. CDR3 DNA sequence: TGTGCCAGCAGCCAATTAGCGGGAAGTGTGACAGATACGCAGTATTTT. The entire variable domain, with the rest obtained from reference TRBV7-6 and TRBJ2-3, is as follows: GAGVSQSPRYKVTKRGQDVALRCDPISGHVSLYWYRQALGQGPEFLTYFNYEAQQDKSGLPNDRFSAERPEGSISTLTIQRTEQRDSAMYRCASSQLAGSVTDTQYFGPGTRLTVL.

The chain is built from TRBV28 and TRBJ1-1; D ambiguous. Trimming pared 9 bases from V and 1 base from J, leaving 9 bases between. Looked up from germline, CDR1 is MDHEN and CDR2 is SYDVKM. The length of the CDR3 is 12 residues. CDR3 sequence: CASFERNTEAFF. In DNA form, the CDR3 reads TGTGCCAGTTTCGAGCGGAACACTGAAGCTTTCTTT.

The chain links TRBV7-6 to TRBJ2-3; D is uncertain. The germline gives CDR1 SGHVS, CDR2 FNYEAQ. V was clipped by 2 bases and J by 6 bases, with 3 bases between them. This CDR3 is built from 11 residues. CDR3 loop: CASSLYDTQYF. The DNA of the CDR3 is TGTGCCAGCAGCTTATATGATACGCAGTATTTT.

The chain combines TRBV28 with TRBJ1-4; no definite D call. Germline V gene lookup returns CDR1 MDHEN and CDR2 SYDVKM. This CDR3 has 17 residues. The V gene lost 3 bases and the J gene lost 0 bases, with 14 bases spanning the gap. DNA of the CDR3: TGTGCCAGCAGTTTGCCCATTGGGTCTGCAACTAATGAAAAACTGTTTTTT. Protein product: CASSLPIGSATNEKLFF. The variable domain in full, completed from reference TRBV28 and TRBJ1-4, reads DVKVTQSSRYLVKRTGEKVFLECVQDMDHENMFWYRQDPGLGLRLIYFSYDVKMKEKGDIPEGYSVSREKKERFSLILESASTNQTSMYLCASSLPIGSATNEKLFFGSGTQLSVL.

The chain uses TRBV27 and TRBJ2-7, with D perhaps TRBD1 (6 bases). The CDR3 has 15 residues. In germline, CDR1 is MNHEY, CDR2 SMNVEV (reference sequence). The V and J ends lost 5 bases and 2 bases respectively, with 16 bases between them. CDR3 bases: TGTGCCAGCAGTCCTACAGGGTTCCTCACCTACGAGCAGTACTTC. Translating it yields CASSPTGFLTYEQYF.

The V gene is TRBV5-8, the J gene TRBJ2-2; a weak D match, TRBD2 (5 bases). V lost 2 bases, J lost 11 bases, and 19 bases lay in between. Germline CDR1 is SGHTS and CDR2 is YDEGEE. The CDR3 totals 15 residues. The CDR3 DNA follows: TGTGCCAGCAGCTTTTTACGGGGTGCTGACTCAGAGCTGTTTTTT. As protein: CASSFLRGADSELFF.

The gene calls are TRBV7-9 and TRBJ2-3, with D perhaps TRBD2 (5 bases). This CDR3 has 16 amino acids. Trimming cost V 5 bases and J 4 bases, with 19 bases left between them. Germline loops: CDR1 SEHNR, CDR2 FQNEAQ (reference sequence). The CDR3 DNA follows: TGTGCCAGCAGCCTCTTGGGGAGCCACCCGGCAGATACGCAGTATTTT. Its translation: CASSLLGSHPADTQYF.

V usage is TRBV11-1 and J usage is TRBJ2-2; maybe TRBD1 (5 bases). The CDR3 extends over 14 amino acids. CDR1 and CDR2 from the germline V gene are SGHAT and FQDESV (reference sequence). The V end lost 5 bases, the J end lost 1 base, and 8 bases lay between the germline ends. The CDR3 reads CASSADRNTGELFF. The CDR3 nucleotides read TGTGCCAGCAGCGCAGACAGGAACACCGGGGAGCTGTTTTTT.

This clone has just one count. This chain uses TRBV7-3 with TRBJ2-2, with D unclear. This CDR3 has 13 amino acids. V was trimmed by 8 bases and J by 6 bases, leaving 13 bases between them. CDR1 is SGHTA and CDR2 is FQGTGA in the germline V gene. Written as DNA, the CDR3 is TGTGCCAGCTTTGTTTCCCAATCCGGGGAGCTGTTTTTT. Protein: CASFVSQSGELFF. Full variable domain (remainder filled in from reference TRBV7-3 and TRBJ2-2): GAGVSQTPSNKVTEKGKYVELRCDPISGHTALYWYRQSLGQGPEFLIYFQGTGAADDSGLPNDRFFAVRPEGSVSTLKIQRTERGDSAVYLCASFVSQSGELFFGEGSRLTVL.

The V and J genes are TRBV13 and TRBJ2-1; no firm D call. V was pared by 6 bases and J by 8 bases, with 14 bases between. This CDR3 comprises 13 residues. Germline CDR1 and CDR2: PRHDT and FYEKMQ (reference sequence). DNA of the CDR3: TGTGCCAGCAGTTCCGGGTTAAAGTATGAGCAGTTCTTC. Protein: CASSSGLKYEQFF.

The chain uses TRBV18 and TRBJ2-3, with 8 bases identical to TRBD1. The CDR3 sequence is 18 residues long. The V gene's germline CDR1 is KGHSH and CDR2 LQKENI. Trimming removed 4 bases from V and 1 base from J; junction bases left unmatched: 13. In nucleotides, the CDR3 is TGTGCCAGCTCACTACTACAAATGGGACAGGACCGCACAGATACGCAGTATTTT. Translation: CASSLLQMGQDRTDTQYF.

This chain joins TRBV28 and TRBJ2-7, with D tentatively TRBD1 (6 bases). The CDR3 covers 14 residues. Trimming pared 3 bases from V and 5 bases from J, leaving 14 bases between. Looked up from germline, CDR1 is MDHEN and CDR2 is SYDVKM. DNA of the CDR3: TGTGCCAGCAGTTTTAGCAGGGGTATCAACGAGCAGTACTTC. It specifies CASSFSRGINEQYF.

The rearrangement links TRBV18 to TRBJ2-3, with 8 bases matching TRBD2. The CDR3 totals 16 residues. Germline V gene lookup returns CDR1 KGHSH and CDR2 LQKENI. J gave up 3 bases and V 2 bases, and 7 bases lay outside the gene matches. The CDR3 loop is CASSPEAGVGTDTQYF. DNA for the CDR3: TGTGCCAGCTCACCAGAAGCGGGGGTCGGGACAGATACGCAGTATTTT.

The V call is TRBV7-6, the J call TRBJ2-1, with D maybe TRBD2 (5 bases). V lost 1 base and J 6 bases, leaving 19 bases between the germline ends. The CDR3 spans 17 residues. The germline gives CDR1 SGHVS, CDR2 FNYEAQ. CDR3: CASSLVPGLALGNEQFF. The CDR3 bases are TGTGCCAGCAGCTTAGTTCCCGGACTCGCTTTAGGCAATGAGCAGTTCTTC.

The chain combines TRBV11-2 with TRBJ2-1; no reliable D call. Per germline, CDR1 SGHAT and CDR2 FQNNGV. CDR3 size: 15 residues. V dropped 5 bases and J dropped 0 bases, with 11 bases sitting between them. In nucleotides, the CDR3 is TGTGCCAGCAGCCGACGGTCGAGCTCCTACAATGAGCAGTTCTTC. It codes for CASSRRSSSYNEQFF.

This chain joins TRBV2 and TRBJ2-2, with 8 nucleotides matching TRBD1. V trimming: 6 bases; J trimming: 16 bases; junction bases outside the gene matches: 10. The CDR3 runs 12 residues. Germline lookup yields CDR1 SNHLY and CDR2 FYNNEI. This chain's CDR3 is CASSDRDRGSFF. CDR3 DNA sequence: TGTGCCAGCAGCGACCGCGACAGGGGATCGTTTTTT.

V gene TRBV7-9 combines with J gene TRBJ2-5, with 10 positions matching TRBD2. There are 16 residues in the CDR3. Trimming removed 5 bases from V and 2 bases from J; junction bases left unmatched: 8. Germline values: CDR1 SEHNR, CDR2 FQNEAQ (reference sequence). CDR3 amino acids: CASSTEREGLQETQYF. The CDR3 DNA reads as TGTGCCAGCAGCACAGAGCGGGAGGGCCTTCAAGAGACCCAGTACTTC.

The gene calls are TRBV5-1 and TRBJ2-5; 10 bases are shared with TRBD1. CDR1 and CDR2 (germline): SGHRS, YFSETQ. V shed 3 bases, J shed 5 bases, and the junction held 7 bases outside the gene matches. The CDR3 length is 15 residues. The CDR3 protein is CASSSPTGGRETQYF. For the CDR3, the DNA is TGCGCCAGCAGCTCGCCGACAGGGGGCAGGGAGACCCAGTACTTC.

This chain joins TRBV5-1 and TRBJ1-1; D unresolved. The CDR3 sequence is 13 residues long. Germline V CDR1 and CDR2: SGHRS, YFSETQ. V gave up 7 bases and J gave up 1 base, with 11 bases separating them. The DNA for the CDR3 is TGCGCCAGCGACGATGGGCAGAACACTGAAGCTTTCTTT. Translated, it gives CASDDGQNTEAFF. The whole variable domain, remainder taken from reference TRBV5-1 and TRBJ1-1, is KAGVTQTPRYLIKTRGQQVTLSCSPISGHRSVSWYQQTPGQGLQFLFEYFSETQRNKGNFPGRFSGRQFSNSRSEMNVSTLELGDSALYLCASDDGQNTEAFFGQGTRLTVV.

A remark on this clone: Other DNA sequences in this sample translate to the same CDR3. The genes are TRBV5-1 and TRBJ2-1; D possibly matches TRBD1 or TRBD2 (6 bases each). CDR3 length: 16 amino acids. The V end was cut by 3 bases, the J end by 0 bases, with 13 bases between. Germline lookup yields CDR1 SGHRS and CDR2 YFSETQ. CDR3 amino acids: CASSWGARSSYNEQFF. CDR3 in DNA: TGCGCCAGCAGCTGGGGGGCACGGAGCTCCTACAATGAGCAGTTCTTC.